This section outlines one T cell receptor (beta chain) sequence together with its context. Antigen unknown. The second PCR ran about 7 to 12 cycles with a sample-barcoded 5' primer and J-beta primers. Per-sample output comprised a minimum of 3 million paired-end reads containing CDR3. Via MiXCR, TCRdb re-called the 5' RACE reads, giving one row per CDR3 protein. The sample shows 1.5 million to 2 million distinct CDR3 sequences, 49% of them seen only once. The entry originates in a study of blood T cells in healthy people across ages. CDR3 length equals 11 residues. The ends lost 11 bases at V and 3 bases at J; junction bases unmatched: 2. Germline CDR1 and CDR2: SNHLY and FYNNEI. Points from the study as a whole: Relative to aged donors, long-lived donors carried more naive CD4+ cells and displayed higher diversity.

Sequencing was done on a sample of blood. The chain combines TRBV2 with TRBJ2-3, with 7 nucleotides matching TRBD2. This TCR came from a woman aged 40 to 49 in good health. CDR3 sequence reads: CAGEGTDTQYF. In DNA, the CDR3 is TGTGCCGGGGAGGGGACAGATACGCAGTATTTT.